This is a list of T cell receptor beta chains from one sample in a study of T cells in Graves' hyperthyroidism and ophthalmopathy. Each CDR3 protein gets one entry after TCRdb re-called the multiplex PCR reads with MiXCR. The repertoire includes around 200,000 distinct CDR3 sequences, 18% of them detected once, and around two fifths sits in the top ten. The source material was blood. Every receptor here comes from a man aged 40-55 years with Graves' hyperthyroidism. The CDR3 runs from the conserved cysteine through the conserved F or W. The order of the fields is V gene, J gene, clone size, CDR3 length, D gene, CDR3 protein, CDR3 DNA. The D gene is left open where the match is weak. Not all rows give a size; the values are once, few, many and, for expanded clones, a class.

TRBV6-2/TRBV6-3,TRBJ2-2,-,17,-,CASSYVVSGADTGELFF,TGTGCCAGCAGTTACGTCGTTTCAGGGGCGGACACCGGGGAGCTGTTTTTT
TRBV7-9,TRBJ2-1,many,17,-,CASSRIPDSLNYNEQFF,TGTGCCAGCAGCCGAATTCCGGACAGCCTAAACTACAATGAGCAGTTCTTC
TRBV19,TRBJ1-4,few,14,-,CASSRGRSLEKLFF,TGTGCCAGTAGTCGAGGACGGAGTCTTGAAAAACTGTTTTTT
TRBV28,TRBJ2-3,many,13,-,CASTLGTRDTQYF,TGTGCCAGCACCCTGGGGACAAGAGATACGCAGTATTTT
TRBV18,TRBJ2-1,many,15,TRBD1,CASSPGTGRYNEQFF,TGTGCCAGCTCACCAGGGACAGGGAGATACAATGAGCAGTTCTTC
TRBV18,TRBJ1-2,many,14,TRBD1,CASSPTGEPYGYTF,TGTGCCAGCTCACCTACAGGGGAGCCCTATGGCTACACCTTC
TRBV6-2/TRBV6-3,TRBJ2-1,-,12,-,CASAFYVNEQFF,TGTGCCAGCGCCTTCTACGTTAATGAGCAGTTCTTC
TRBV20-1,TRBJ2-3,few,14,-,CSARRQGFTDTQYF,TGCAGTGCTAGAAGGCAGGGGTTCACAGATACGCAGTATTTT
TRBV20-1,TRBJ1-6,many,14,-,CSASPGNINSPLHF,TGCAGTGCCAGCCCGGGAAATATTAATTCACCCCTCCACTTT
TRBV4-1,TRBJ2-1,-,15,-,CASSQEGRLYNEQFF,TGCGCCAGCAGCCAAGAAGGACGGCTGTACAATGAGCAGTTCTTC
TRBV19,TRBJ1-1,many,14,TRBD1,CASSIGTGGTEAFF,TGTGCCAGTAGTATAGGGACAGGGGGCACTGAAGCTTTCTTT
TRBV7-9,TRBJ1-1,many,13,-,CASSARGDTEAFF,TGTGCCAGCAGCGCAAGGGGGGACACTGAAGCTTTCTTT
TRBV20-1,TRBJ2-2,many,13,-,CSATEGRTGELFF,TGCAGTGCCACCGAAGGAAGGACCGGGGAGCTGTTTTTT
TRBV7-3,TRBJ2-1,many,15,TRBD2,CASSSAGGLNNEQFF,TGTGCCAGCAGCTCAGCGGGGGGGCTGAACAATGAGCAGTTCTTC
TRBV2,TRBJ1-1,many,15,-,CASSTSRTENTEAFF,TGTGCCAGCAGTACCTCTCGGACGGAAAACACTGAAGCTTTCTTT
TRBV11-2,TRBJ2-7,many,18,-,CASSFHAPGRTTPYEQYF,TGTGCCAGCAGCTTCCATGCTCCGGGACGTACTACACCCTACGAGCAGTACTTC
TRBV28,TRBJ1-6,-,15,-,CASSFPPGALFPLHF,TGTGCCAGCAGTTTCCCACCGGGGGCCCTTTTTCCCCTCCACTTT
TRBV7-2,TRBJ1-5,many,15,TRBD1,CASSLGAGGNQPQHF,TGTGCCAGCAGCCTAGGGGCAGGGGGTAATCAGCCCCAGCATTTT
TRBV11-2,TRBJ2-3,many,18,TRBD2,CASSLSSGGAGLTDTQYF,TGTGCCAGCAGCTTATCTAGCGGGGGGGCCGGGCTCACAGATACGCAGTATTTT
TRBV7-2,TRBJ1-5,-,15,TRBD1,CASSSNRDRNQPQHF,TGTGCCAGCAGCTCCAACCGGGACAGAAATCAGCCCCAGCATTTT
TRBV28,TRBJ1-2,many,15,-,CASSPTAGGAGGYTF,TGTGCCAGCAGTCCAACTGCCGGGGGCGCCGGGGGCTACACCTTC
TRBV6-9,TRBJ1-5,-,17,-,CASSYQVPGRLFWPQHF,TGTGCCAGCAGTTACCAGGTACCAGGGAGACTTTTTTGGCCCCAGCATTTT
TRBV19,TRBJ2-1,-,13,TRBD2,CASSIRGDNEQFF,TGTGCCAGTAGTATTCGGGGGGACAATGAGCAGTTCTTC
TRBV7-9,TRBJ2-7,many,14,-,CASSSSDRPYEQYF,TGTGCCAGCAGCTCCAGCGACAGGCCCTACGAGCAGTACTTC
TRBV30,TRBJ1-1,few,11,-,CAWSIGTEAFF,TGTGCCTGGAGCATCGGAACTGAAGCTTTCTTT
TRBV6-5,TRBJ2-7,-,14,-,CASSYSAVRHEQYF,TGTGCCAGCAGTTACTCGGCAGTACGGCACGAGCAGTACTTC
TRBV2,TRBJ1-3,many,15,-,CASSAQGPSGNTIYF,TGTGCCAGCAGTGCGCAGGGGCCATCTGGAAACACCATATATTTT
TRBV5-1,TRBJ1-2,many,13,-,CASSLGRGAGYTF,TGCGCCAGCAGCTTGGGCAGGGGAGCTGGCTACACCTTC
TRBV6-2/TRBV6-3,TRBJ2-5,many,13,TRBD2,CASRTSGGETQYF,TGTGCCAGCCGGACTAGCGGGGGTGAGACCCAGTACTTC
TRBV29-1,TRBJ2-7,many,14,TRBD1,CSVKPGTGGHEQYF,TGCAGCGTCAAACCGGGGACAGGCGGTCACGAGCAGTACTTC
TRBV20-1,TRBJ2-4,many,14,-,CSARIQSFGNIQYF,TGCAGTGCTAGAATTCAGAGCTTTGGAAACATTCAGTACTTC
TRBV19,TRBJ2-1,few,15,TRBD2,CASSPPLAGWDEQFF,TGTGCCAGTAGCCCCCCACTAGCGGGTTGGGATGAGCAGTTCTTC
TRBV6-2/TRBV6-3,TRBJ1-6,-,16,-,CASSSGLPQSGSPLHF,TGTGCCAGCAGTTCGGGACTACCCCAATCGGGTTCACCCCTCCACTTT
TRBV20-1,TRBJ1-5,many,13,-,CSARGGSNQPQHF,TGCAGTGCTAGAGGTGGGAGCAATCAGCCCCAGCATTTT
TRBV6-5,TRBJ1-4,many,15,-,CASRTDGSYTEKLFF,TGTGCCAGCAGAACAGACGGTAGTTACACCGAAAAACTGTTTTTT
TRBV5-1,TRBJ2-1,many,14,-,CASSLGRGTNEQFF,TGCGCCAGCAGCTTGGGGCGAGGGACCAATGAGCAGTTCTTC
TRBV20-1,TRBJ1-2,many,12,-,CSARAQNYGYTF,TGCAGTGCTAGAGCACAGAACTATGGCTACACCTTC